Below, one T cell receptor beta chain is given with its context. The data stem from a study of T cell responses to AZD1222 COVID-19 vaccine. Data came from immunoSEQ multiplex PCR; TCRdb stores just in-frame clones and leaves some out. The repertoire consists of around 180,000 clones, with roughly 87% occurring once and the leading ten covering around 3%. The clonotype originates from an adult in good health. The sample in question was peripheral blood, obtained on day 0 of AZD1222 vaccination.

CDR3 sequence (DNA): TGTGCCAGCAGCCAAGATCCAGCGGGAAAGGGGGAGCTGTTTTTT. As protein: CASSQDPAGKGELFF. This chain uses TRBV4-2 with TRBJ2-2; 7 nucleotides align to TRBD2. The length of the CDR3 is 15 residues. Germline V gene lookup returns CDR1 LGHNA and CDR2 YNFKEQ. V lost 0 bases to trimming and J lost 8 bases; unmatched junction nucleotides: 6.